A single sample is the source of the 22 T cell receptor beta chains below, sequenced in a study of early T cells in non-severe SARS-CoV-2 infection. TCRdb re-called the 5' RACE reads with MiXCR, one entry per CDR3 protein. The data contain under 70,000 distinct CDR3 sequences, about 12% of them singletons. Material: whole blood. The origin of the receptors is an adult who was a healthcare worker with PCR-confirmed SARS-CoV-2 infection or an uninfected control (not recorded which).

This clonotype was seen only a few times. The J gene is TRBJ2-2, the V gene TRBV7-2; the D gene is possibly TRBD2 (6 bases). In germline, CDR1 is SGHTA, CDR2 FQGNSA. The ends were cut back, 5 bases at V and 4 bases at J, with 20 bases in the middle. CDR3 size: 17 residues. The CDR3 reads CASSPQTTSEGTGELFF. The CDR3 DNA follows: TGTGCCAGCAGCCCGCAGACGACTAGTGAGGGCACCGGGGAGCTGTTTTTT.

V and J are TRBV3-1 and TRBJ2-2, with D unclear. Germline lookup yields CDR1 LGHDT and CDR2 YNNKEL (reference sequence). This CDR3 is built from 14 residues. V lost 8 bases to trimming and J lost 6 bases, with 16 bases between them. CDR3 DNA sequence: TGTGCCAGCCGTTTGGCCGACCGATCCGGGGAGCTGTTTTTT. Translating it yields CASRLADRSGELFF.

V gene TRBV6-6 combines with J gene TRBJ2-5; 7 bases match TRBD2. Germline V gene lookup returns CDR1 MNHNY and CDR2 SVGAGI (reference sequence). V lost 7 bases, J lost 7 bases, and 9 bases stayed unmatched. The CDR3 spans 13 residues. The DNA for the CDR3 is TGTGCCAGCACCCACCGGACTAGGGGGACCCAGTACTTC. As protein: CASTHRTRGTQYF.

This clonotype showed up just a few times. This chain uses TRBV19 with TRBJ1-5, with 7 bases identical to TRBD1. The germline V gene has CDR1 LNHDA and CDR2 SQIVND (reference sequence). Trimming cost V 9 bases and J 0 bases; bases outside gene matches: 8. The CDR3 is 15 residues long. The DNA for the CDR3 is TGTGCCAGCCTAGACAGGGCTAATAGCAATCAGCCCCAGCATTTT. Translation gives CASLDRANSNQPQHF.

This clonotype was counted a few times. The rearrangement uses TRBV7-2 and TRBJ1-1, with D perhaps matching TRBD1 (6 bases). V lost 8 bases to trimming and J lost 3 bases, with 13 bases between them. This CDR3 region has 13 residues. Germline CDR1 and CDR2: SGHTA and FQGNSA. In DNA, the CDR3 is TGTGCCAGCGAACAGGGCCCTTACACTGAAGCTTTCTTT. Its translation is CASEQGPYTEAFF. The full variable domain, with the rest looked up from reference TRBV7-2 and TRBJ1-1, is GAGVSQSPSNKVTEKGKDVELRCDPISGHTALYWYRQSLGQGLEFLIYFQGNSAPDKSGLPSDRFSAERTGGSVSTLTIQRTQQEDSAVYLCASEQGPYTEAFFGQGTRLTVV.

This clonotype was seen a few times. The rearrangement uses TRBV29-1 and TRBJ2-7; the match to TRBD1 covers 9 bases. After removal of 7 bases from V and 6 bases from J, the junction contained 7 bases not matched to a gene. The length of the CDR3 is 12 residues. CDR1 and CDR2 from the germline V gene are SQVTM and ANQGSEA. The CDR3 loop is CSALGQGGEQYF. CDR3 coding DNA: TGCAGCGCATTGGGACAGGGAGGCGAGCAGTACTTC.

This clonotype was observed a handful of times. J is TRBJ2-7 and V is TRBV4-2, with D hard to call. Trimming shortened V by 0 bases and J by 0 bases, and 3 bases separated the two germline ends. This CDR3 has 13 amino acids. Germline V lookup: CDR1 LGHNA, CDR2 YNFKEQ. The CDR3 loop is CASSQEISYEQYF. CDR3 in DNA: TGTGCCAGCAGCCAAGAAATCTCCTACGAGCAGTACTTC.

This clonotype was detected many times. The V call is TRBV6-6, the J call TRBJ2-7; TRBD1 is a possible D gene (5 bases). The CDR3 spans 16 residues. Germline values: CDR1 MNHNY, CDR2 SVGAGI (reference sequence). Trimming pared 4 bases from V and 3 bases from J, leaving 19 bases between. The CDR3 loop is CASSLGGGAANYEQYF. CDR3 DNA: TGTGCCAGCAGTTTAGGTGGTGGGGCCGCGAACTACGAGCAGTACTTC.

This clonotype was counted many times. The gene calls are TRBV19 and TRBJ2-6; D gene ambiguous. Germline assignment: CDR1 LNHDA and CDR2 SQIVND (reference sequence). This CDR3 has 17 amino acids. Trimming shortened V by 6 bases and J by 0 bases, and 15 bases separated the two germline ends. CDR3 sequence (DNA): TGTGCCAGTAGCACCTCTCCGACGTCCTCTGGGGCCAACGTCCTGACTTTC. Translation gives CASSTSPTSSGANVLTF.

This clonotype appeared a few times. The chain uses TRBV11-2 and TRBJ2-3, with 8 nucleotides matching TRBD2. The CDR3 consists of 16 residues. V was pared by 0 bases and J by 3 bases, with 5 bases of the junction left unmatched. CDR1 is SGHAT and CDR2 is FQNNGV in the germline V gene. CDR3 coding DNA: TGTGCCAGCAGCTTAGAAGGCGGGGGGACGACAGATACGCAGTATTTT. It codes for CASSLEGGGTTDTQYF.

This clonotype was seen a handful of times. The genes are TRBV19 and TRBJ2-2; 8 bases match TRBD1. The CDR3 is made up of 15 amino acids. CDR1 and CDR2 from the germline V gene are LNHDA and SQIVND (reference sequence). J gave up 4 bases and V 10 bases, and 11 bases lay outside the gene matches. CDR3 sequence (DNA): TGTGCCACAGCCCCCAGGGACAGGAGCACCGGGGAGCTGTTTTTT. Translation: CATAPRDRSTGELFF.

The V gene is TRBV5-4, the J gene TRBJ1-1; D is unresolved. This CDR3 contains 14 residues. Germline assignment: CDR1 SGHNT and CDR2 YYREEE (reference sequence). V was trimmed by 4 bases and J by 3 bases, leaving 13 bases between them. As DNA, the CDR3 is TGTGCCAGCAGCCGGCAAACTAGGGACACTGAAGCTTTCTTT. This sequence encodes CASSRQTRDTEAFF. Combining the CDR3 with reference TRBV5-4 and TRBJ1-1 gives the whole variable domain ETGVTQSPTHLIKTRGQQVTLRCSSQSGHNTVSWYQQALGQGPQFIFQYYREEENGRGNFPPRFSGLQFPNYSSELNVNALELDDSALYLCASSRQTRDTEAFFGQGTRLTVV.

This clonotype was counted at least ten times. The chain has TRBV11-2 and TRBJ1-2; D unclear. V gave up 0 bases and J gave up 8 bases, with 10 bases separating them. Germline V lookup: CDR1 SGHAT, CDR2 FQNNGV. The CDR3 totals 13 residues. DNA of the CDR3: TGTGCCAGCAGCTTAGAAGGGTGGCGGGGCTACACCTTC. Protein sequence: CASSLEGWRGYTF.

This chain links TRBV3-1 with TRBJ2-1; the D is unclear. In germline, CDR1 is LGHDT, CDR2 YNNKEL (reference sequence). The V end lost 2 bases, the J end lost 9 bases, and 14 bases lay between the germline ends. The CDR3 is 14 residues long. The DNA for the CDR3 is TGTGCCAGCAGCCAAAAACCGCCATCCAGTGAGCAGTTCTTC. Translated: CASSQKPPSSEQFF.

The chain has TRBV3-1 and TRBJ2-3; possibly TRBD2 for D (5 bases). Germline lookup yields CDR1 LGHDT and CDR2 YNNKEL (reference sequence). The germline V and J ends were trimmed by 6 bases and 0 bases, with 10 bases remaining between them. The CDR3 is 14 residues long. Here the CDR3 DNA reads TGTGCCAGCAGGGGCGGCGGGAGCACAGATACGCAGTATTTT. Translated: CASRGGGSTDTQYF.

This clonotype came up many times. The chain is built from TRBV11-2 and TRBJ2-7, with TRBD2 matching 10 bases. The CDR3 runs 14 residues. Germline loops: CDR1 SGHAT, CDR2 FQNNGV. V was clipped by 4 bases and J by 3 bases; unmatched bases: 3. CDR3 sequence reads: CASSSGLAVYEQYF. The DNA for the CDR3 is TGTGCCAGCAGCTCCGGACTAGCGGTCTACGAGCAGTACTTC.

The V gene is TRBV7-2, the J gene TRBJ2-7, with a weak D call TRBD2 (5 bases). V was trimmed by 5 bases and J by 3 bases, leaving 11 bases between them. The CDR3 length is 13 residues. The germline V gene has CDR1 SGHTA and CDR2 FQGNSA. In DNA, the CDR3 is TGTGCCAGCAGCCCGCGGGTCCTCTACGAGCAGTACTTC. Translated, it gives CASSPRVLYEQYF.

This clonotype was counted once. This chain uses TRBV28 with TRBJ2-3; D may correspond to TRBD1 or TRBD2 (5 bases each). The CDR3 runs 14 residues. Trimming removed 3 bases from V and 7 bases from J, with 14 bases in between. Germline CDR1 is MDHEN and CDR2 is SYDVKM. The CDR3 loop is CASSFRDGANTQYF. CDR3 in DNA: TGTGCCAGCAGTTTTCGGGACGGGGCGAATACGCAGTATTTT.

Here the CDR3 reads CASVGVDSQNIQYF. The CDR3 DNA reads TGTGCCAGCGTGGGGGTGGACAGCCAAAACATTCAGTACTTC. V is TRBV28 and J is TRBJ2-4; TRBD1 might be the D (6 bases). Trimming removed 8 bases at V and 5 bases at J, with 16 bases between. The germline V gene encodes CDR1 MDHEN and CDR2 SYDVKM. This CDR3 comprises 14 residues.

There are a few counts of this clonotype. Here the CDR3 reads CASSPREVGIDNEQFF. In DNA form, the CDR3 reads TGTGCCAGCAGCCCTCGGGAGGTTGGTATCGACAATGAGCAGTTCTTC. The gene calls are TRBV4-2 and TRBJ2-1; TRBD2 matches at 7 bases. Trimming removed 4 bases from V and 5 bases from J; junction bases left unmatched: 11. Germline CDR1 reads LGHNA; CDR2 reads YNFKEQ. The CDR3 totals 16 residues.

The chain is built from TRBV3-1 and TRBJ1-1; D call uncertain. This CDR3 spans 17 amino acids. Germline V gene sequence: CDR1 LGHDT, CDR2 YNNKEL (reference sequence). The ends were cut back, 6 bases at V and 1 base at J, with 21 bases in the middle. Written as DNA, the CDR3 is TGTGCCAGCAGTCGAAATATGGGGATCTGGGGGAACACTGAAGCTTTCTTT. Residues: CASSRNMGIWGNTEAFF.

V gene TRBV6-5 combines with J gene TRBJ2-3, with D possibly TRBD2 on 5 matching bases. Germline assignment: CDR1 MNHEY and CDR2 SVGAGI. CDR3 length: 14 amino acids. V was trimmed by 6 bases and J by 1 base, leaving 11 bases between them. CDR3: CASSPLGGTDTQYF. The CDR3 bases are TGTGCCAGCAGCCCTCTCGGGGGCACAGATACGCAGTATTTT.